Listed below are T cell receptor beta chains from one sample, sequenced in a study of blood T cell repertoires in COVID-19. Assay: immunoSEQ multiplex PCR; the TCRdb copy retains only in-frame clones and omits some. Of about half a million clones in the sample, 80% to 90% were seen once. Specimen: peripheral blood. These receptors were collected from a human donor in a cohort sampled during active COVID-19. Each CDR3 is given with its conserved first and last residue. Fields, in order: D gene, J gene, clone size, V gene, CDR3 protein, CDR3 DNA. D genes are given only for firm matches. The size of a clone is reported for some rows only, either as once, few or many, or as a class for expanded clones.

D gene: TRBD1; J gene: TRBJ1-5; clone size: .; V gene: TRBV27; CDR3 protein: CASSTWDSSNQPQHF; CDR3 DNA: TGTGCCAGCAGTACCTGGGACAGCAGCAATCAGCCCCAGCATTTT
D gene: TRBD1; J gene: TRBJ1-2; clone size: .; V gene: TRBV7-9; CDR3 protein: CASSPQGGDGYTF; CDR3 DNA: TGTGCCAGCAGCCCTCAGGGGGGCGATGGCTACACCTTC
D gene: TRBD1; J gene: TRBJ1-2; clone size: .; V gene: TRBV28; CDR3 protein: CASSPQQGEGAGYTF; CDR3 DNA: TGTGCCAGCAGTCCACAACAGGGGGAAGGTGCTGGCTACACCTTC
D gene: TRBD2; J gene: TRBJ2-1; clone size: .; V gene: TRBV7-2; CDR3 protein: CASQTSGRAASYNEQFF; CDR3 DNA: TGTGCCAGCCAGACTAGCGGGAGGGCCGCGTCCTACAATGAGCAGTTCTTC
D gene: .; J gene: TRBJ1-4; clone size: .; V gene: TRBV7-9; CDR3 protein: CASSLEGGEKLFF; CDR3 DNA: TGTGCCAGCAGCTTAGAAGGGGGTGAAAAACTGTTTTTT
D gene: .; J gene: TRBJ2-1; clone size: .; V gene: TRBV20-1; CDR3 protein: CSASLVGGYYYNEQFF; CDR3 DNA: TGCAGTGCTAGTTTAGTGGGAGGTTATTACTACAATGAGCAGTTCTTC
D gene: .; J gene: TRBJ2-5; clone size: .; V gene: TRBV19; CDR3 protein: CASSARFTSGASSQETQYF; CDR3 DNA: TGTGCCAGTAGCGCCCGGTTCACGTCAGGGGCGTCTAGCCAAGAGACCCAGTACTTC
D gene: TRBD1; J gene: TRBJ2-7; clone size: .; V gene: TRBV7-6; CDR3 protein: CASGDREGLYEQYF; CDR3 DNA: TGTGCCAGCGGGGACAGGGAGGGGCTCTACGAGCAGTACTTC
D gene: .; J gene: TRBJ2-1; clone size: few; V gene: TRBV6-2/TRBV6-3; CDR3 protein: CASSYSARLRNEQFF; CDR3 DNA: TGTGCCAGCAGTTACTCCGCTAGACTTCGAAATGAGCAGTTCTTC
D gene: .; J gene: TRBJ2-5; clone size: .; V gene: TRBV30; CDR3 protein: CAWSAGETQYF; CDR3 DNA: TGTGCCTGGAGTGCCGGGGAGACCCAGTACTTC
D gene: TRBD2; J gene: TRBJ2-1; clone size: .; V gene: TRBV12-3/TRBV12-4; CDR3 protein: CASRRTSGNEQFF; CDR3 DNA: TGTGCCAGCAGGCGGACTAGCGGGAATGAGCAGTTCTTC
D gene: TRBD1; J gene: TRBJ1-4; clone size: .; V gene: TRBV30; CDR3 protein: CAWSPGTGHEKLFF; CDR3 DNA: TGTGCCTGGAGCCCCGGGACAGGGCACGAAAAACTGTTTTTT
D gene: TRBD2; J gene: TRBJ2-1; clone size: .; V gene: TRBV19; CDR3 protein: CASTVAGHLNEQFF; CDR3 DNA: TGTGCCAGTACCGTAGCGGGACACCTCAATGAGCAGTTCTTC
D gene: TRBD2; J gene: TRBJ2-5; clone size: .; V gene: TRBV11-1; CDR3 protein: CASSARLAGSIMAQYF; CDR3 DNA: TGTGCCAGCAGCGCAAGACTAGCGGGATCGATAATGGCCCAGTACTTC
D gene: .; J gene: TRBJ2-3; clone size: .; V gene: TRBV12-5; CDR3 protein: CASGPHRSNQPQYF; CDR3 DNA: TGTGCTAGTGGACCCCACAGGAGCAATCAACCCCAGTATTTT
D gene: TRBD1; J gene: TRBJ1-1; clone size: .; V gene: TRBV7-8; CDR3 protein: CATRGQMNTEAFF; CDR3 DNA: TGTGCCACCAGGGGACAGATGAACACTGAAGCTTTCTTT
D gene: TRBD2; J gene: TRBJ2-1; clone size: .; V gene: TRBV4-1; CDR3 protein: CASSQERGSGRIHEQFF; CDR3 DNA: TGCGCCAGCAGCCAAGAAAGAGGTAGCGGGAGAATCCATGAGCAGTTCTTC
D gene: TRBD1; J gene: TRBJ2-2; clone size: many; V gene: TRBV3-1/TRBV3-2; CDR3 protein: CASSQDWRQGDGELFF; CDR3 DNA: TGTGCCAGCAGCCAAGATTGGAGACAGGGCGACGGGGAGCTGTTTTTT
D gene: .; J gene: TRBJ2-7; clone size: .; V gene: TRBV7-9; CDR3 protein: CASSFRQVPPYEQYF; CDR3 DNA: TGTGCCAGCAGCTTCCGACAGGTTCCCCCCTACGAGCAGTACTTC
D gene: TRBD1; J gene: TRBJ1-3; clone size: .; V gene: TRBV5-1; CDR3 protein: CASREGQSIWGSTIYF; CDR3 DNA: TGCGCCAGCAGGGAGGGACAGTCCATCTGGGGGAGCACCATATATTTT
D gene: .; J gene: TRBJ1-1; clone size: .; V gene: TRBV28; CDR3 protein: CASSSIIQVYMNTEAFF; CDR3 DNA: TGTGCCAGCAGTTCCATCATACAGGTCTACATGAACACTGAAGCTTTCTTT
D gene: .; J gene: TRBJ2-1; clone size: .; V gene: TRBV6-6; CDR3 protein: CASSSPERIHNNEQFF; CDR3 DNA: TGTGCCAGCAGTTCGCCGGAGCGGATTCATAACAATGAGCAGTTCTTC
D gene: .; J gene: TRBJ1-1; clone size: once; V gene: TRBV18; CDR3 protein: CASSPMATEAFF; CDR3 DNA: TGTGCCAGCTCACCAATGGCCACTGAAGCTTTCTTT
D gene: TRBD1; J gene: TRBJ1-2; clone size: .; V gene: TRBV10-3; CDR3 protein: CAISDGQGAYGYTF; CDR3 DNA: TGTGCCATCAGTGACGGACAGGGGGCTTATGGCTACACCTTC
D gene: .; J gene: TRBJ1-1; clone size: .; V gene: TRBV10-3; CDR3 protein: CATGALGTEAFF; CDR3 DNA: TGTGCCACAGGGGCGTTGGGGACTGAAGCTTTCTTT
D gene: .; J gene: TRBJ1-6; clone size: .; V gene: TRBV18; CDR3 protein: CASSLWTANSPLHF; CDR3 DNA: TGTGCCAGCTCTCTTTGGACAGCTAATTCACCCCTCCACTTT
D gene: TRBD1; J gene: TRBJ2-7; clone size: once; V gene: TRBV7-2; CDR3 protein: CASSLDRGPEQYF; CDR3 DNA: TGTGCCAGCAGCTTAGACAGGGGGCCCGAGCAGTACTTC